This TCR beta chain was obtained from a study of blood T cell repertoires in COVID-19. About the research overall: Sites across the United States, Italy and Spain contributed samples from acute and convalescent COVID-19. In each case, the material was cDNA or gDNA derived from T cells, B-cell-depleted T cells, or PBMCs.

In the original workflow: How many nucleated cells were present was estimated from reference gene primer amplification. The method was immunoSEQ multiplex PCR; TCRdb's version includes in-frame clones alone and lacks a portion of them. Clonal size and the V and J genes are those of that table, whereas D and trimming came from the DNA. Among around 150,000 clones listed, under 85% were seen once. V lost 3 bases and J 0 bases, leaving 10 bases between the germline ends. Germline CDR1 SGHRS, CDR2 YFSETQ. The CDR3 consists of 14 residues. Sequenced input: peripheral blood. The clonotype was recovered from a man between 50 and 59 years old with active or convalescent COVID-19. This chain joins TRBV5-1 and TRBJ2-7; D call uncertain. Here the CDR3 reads CASSSKQSSYEQYF. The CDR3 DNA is TGCGCCAGCAGCTCGAAACAGAGCTCCTACGAGCAGTACTTC.